The 11 T cell receptor beta chains given below trace back to one sample, sequenced in a study of cytomegalovirus exposure and HLA in healthy donors (dated by TCRdb to 2016 to 2017). The library was generated by the immunoSEQ multiplex PCR assay. A mixture of 60 forward primers for TCR Vbeta segments and 13 reverse primers for TCR Jbeta segments was used in the multiplex PCR. TCRdb retrieved this table from immuneACCESS and kept in-frame rearrangements only. Not all clones are present; in checked studies, unresolved V genes account for under half, and no reason is known for the remainder. A total of about 83,000 clones appear in this sample, about four fifths of them only once. Clones ranked in the top ten supply 1.9% of the sample. The sequencing input was PBMCs. All receptors derive from a woman under 40 in good health and CMV-seronegative.

The genes are TRBV28 and TRBJ2-7, with TRBD2 matching over 9 bases. CDR3 size: 15 residues. Trimming cost V 3 bases and J 5 bases; bases outside gene matches: 8. Germline V CDR1 and CDR2: MDHEN, SYDVKM. As DNA, the CDR3 is TGTGCCAGCAGTTTGAGTGGCGGGAGGGTTAACGAGCAGTACTTC. It encodes CASSLSGGRVNEQYF.

This clone is a singleton in its sample. V gene TRBV6-5 combines with J gene TRBJ2-1; 9 bases match TRBD2. This CDR3 is built from 16 residues. Germline values: CDR1 MNHEY, CDR2 SVGAGI. J gave up 6 bases and V 3 bases, and 9 bases lay outside the gene matches. Written as DNA, the CDR3 is TGTGCCAGCAGTTATATCCGCGGGAGGGCCCGCAATGAGCAGTTCTTC. As protein: CASSYIRGRARNEQFF.

This clone was counted between two and nine times. The chain combines TRBV6-5 with TRBJ2-6; D is uncertain. CDR1 and CDR2 from the germline V gene are MNHEY and SVGAGI. The CDR3 runs to 14 residues. The V gene lost 8 bases and the J gene lost 0 bases, with 8 bases spanning the gap. CDR3 nucleotides: TGTGCCAGCGCTGCGGTCTCTGGGGCCAACGTCCTGACTTTC. Amino acids: CASAAVSGANVLTF.

The rearrangement links TRBV28 to TRBJ1-2, with D perhaps matching TRBD1 (6 bases). The CDR3 spans 16 residues. The V gene's germline CDR1 is MDHEN and CDR2 SYDVKM. V lost 7 bases, J lost 7 bases, and 25 bases lay in between. The CDR3 sequence: CASISQGRGGGGGYTF. The CDR3 nucleotides are TGTGCCAGCATCTCACAGGGAAGAGGGGGAGGGGGTGGCTACACCTTC.

This clone was observed a single time. Here the CDR3 reads CASSSAGTYNEQFF. The CDR3 DNA follows: TGTGCCAGCAGCTCGGCGGGGACCTACAATGAGCAGTTCTTC. The chain employs TRBV5-4 and TRBJ2-1; maybe TRBD2 (6 bases). Trimming took off 3 bases at V and 2 bases at J, with 9 bases between the two ends. Germline lookup yields CDR1 SGHNT and CDR2 YYREEE (reference sequence). CDR3 size: 14 residues.

The chain combines TRBV14 with TRBJ2-4; TRBD1 might be the D (6 bases). V was trimmed by 2 bases and J by 0 bases, leaving 8 bases between them. The CDR3 length is 15 residues. CDR1 and CDR2 (germline): SGHDN, FVKESK. CDR3 coding DNA: TGTGCCAGCAGCCAAACAGGGTTAGCCAAAAACATTCAGTACTTC. Translated: CASSQTGLAKNIQYF.

The genes are TRBV9 and TRBJ1-1, with D hard to call. CDR3 length: 14 residues. Trimming removed 0 bases from V and 1 base from J, with 7 bases in between. The V gene's germline CDR1 is SGDLS and CDR2 YYNGEE. As DNA, the CDR3 is TGTGCCAGCAGCGTAGCTGTTTGGAACACTGAAGCTTTCTTT. Protein sequence: CASSVAVWNTEAFF.

The chain links TRBV5-1 to TRBJ1-1; D not certain. This CDR3 comprises 14 residues. Trimming took 1 base from V and 1 from J, leaving 8 bases between them. Germline V gene sequence: CDR1 SGHRS, CDR2 YFSETQ. The CDR3 sequence is CASSLNGGNTEAFF. DNA of the CDR3: TGCGCCAGCAGCTTGAATGGCGGGAACACTGAAGCTTTCTTT.

This clone was seen a single time. Other DNA sequences in the same sample also yield this CDR3. The genes are TRBV29-1 and TRBJ2-1; 9 bases map to TRBD1. J was trimmed by 2 bases and V by 6 bases; bases with no gene match: 8. Per germline, CDR1 SQVTM and CDR2 ANQGSEA. CDR3 length: 15 amino acids. The chain's CDR3 is CSVLPGQGTYNEQFF. CDR3 DNA: TGCAGCGTACTTCCGGGACAGGGAACCTACAATGAGCAGTTCTTC.

V usage is TRBV5-5 and J usage is TRBJ2-7; D gene uncertain. Trimming took off 3 bases at V and 2 bases at J, with 12 bases between the two ends. The CDR3 consists of 14 residues. Germline CDR1 SGHKS, CDR2 YYEKEE (reference sequence). In DNA, the CDR3 is TGTGCCAGCAGCTCTCATCCGGGTCCCTACGAGCAGTACTTC. It codes for CASSSHPGPYEQYF.

On this clone: The junction shows a germline mismatch at one end, possibly a read error. The rearrangement joins TRBV7-9 to TRBJ1-1; the D gene is possibly TRBD1 (6 bases). There are 14 residues in the CDR3. The germline gives CDR1 SEHNR, CDR2 FQNEAQ (reference sequence). In DNA, the CDR3 is TGTTCCAGCAGCTCAGGACAGTCGAACACTGAAGCTTTCTTT. Amino acid sequence: CSSSSGQSNTEAFF. The full variable domain, rest sourced from reference TRBV7-9 and TRBJ1-1, is DTGVSQNPRHKITKRGQNVTFRCDPISEHNRLYWYRQTLGQGPEFLTYFQNEAQLEKSRLLSDRFSAERPKGSFSTLEIQRTEQGDSAMYLCSSSSGQSNTEAFFGQGTRLTVV.